These T cell receptor beta chains were read from a single sample in a study of blood T cell repertoires in COVID-19. Assay: immunoSEQ multiplex PCR; the TCRdb copy retains only in-frame clones and omits some. Of roughly 85,000 clones listed, about nine tenths are singletons. The material sequenced was peripheral blood. The receptors were sampled from a man over 45 with active or convalescent COVID-19. Each CDR3 is given with its conserved first and last residue. D genes are given only for firm matches. Clone size, where shown, is once, few, many, or a class for clones that have expanded.

J,D,V,size,DNA,CDR3
TRBJ2-7,.,TRBV11-2,.,TGTGCCAGCAGCTCCCCTCCACTGTCCGACGAGCAGTACTTC,CASSSPPLSDEQYF
TRBJ2-2,.,TRBV4-3,.,TGCGCCAGCAGCCAAGATACTCCAGACATCGCGAACACCGGGGAGCTGTTTTTT,CASSQDTPDIANTGELFF
TRBJ1-1,.,TRBV19,.,TGTGCCAGTAGCCGACGTTATACAGGGATGAACACTGAAGCTTTCTTT,CASSRRYTGMNTEAFF
TRBJ2-2,TRBD2,TRBV10-1,.,TGCGCCAGCAGGGCAGGGAGGGACACCGGGGAGCTGTTTTTT,CASRAGRDTGELFF
TRBJ1-2,.,TRBV5-1,.,TGCGCCAGCAGCTTGAGATCGGACTATGGCTACACCTTC,CASSLRSDYGYTF
TRBJ1-2,.,TRBV24-1,once,TGTGCCACCAGCGACCAAGGGAGAGGCTACACCTTC,CATSDQGRGYTF
TRBJ1-5,.,TRBV6-2/TRBV6-3,.,TGTGCCAGCAGCTCCCCCCGGTCGGGCAATCAGCCCCAGCATTTT,CASSSPRSGNQPQHF
TRBJ2-5,.,TRBV5-1,.,TGCGCCAGCAGCTTGTTCGACGCGGGCGAGACCCAGTACTTC,CASSLFDAGETQYF
TRBJ2-3,.,TRBV5-1,.,TGCGCCAGCAGCTCCCTCGGTACCACAGATACGCAGTATTTT,CASSSLGTTDTQYF
TRBJ2-5,.,TRBV11-2,.,TGTGCCAGCAGCTTAGTTAGGGGAATCCAAGAGACCCAGTACTTC,CASSLVRGIQETQYF
TRBJ1-6,.,TRBV6-1,few,TGTGCCAGCAGTGACACCTATAATTCACCCCTCCACTTT,CASSDTYNSPLHF
TRBJ1-3,TRBD1,TRBV30,.,TGTGCCTGGAGGAAGACAGGGTCGGGAAACACCATATATTTT,CAWRKTGSGNTIYF
TRBJ2-4,TRBD2,TRBV4-1,.,TGCGCCAGCAGCCAAGAACGTATACGGGCTAGCGGGAAAAACATTCAGTACTTC,CASSQERIRASGKNIQYF
TRBJ1-5,TRBD1,TRBV6-6,once,TGTGCCAGCAGTACAGGGGAGAGCAATCAGCCCCAGCATTTT,CASSTGESNQPQHF
TRBJ1-6,.,TRBV28,.,TGTGCCAGCAGTTTATTAAGGGGTCATTCACCCCTCCACTTT,CASSLLRGHSPLHF
TRBJ2-7,.,TRBV5-6,.,TGTGCCAGCAGCTTGTTTCAGGGGAGCTACGAGCAGTACTTC,CASSLFQGSYEQYF
TRBJ2-7,TRBD2,TRBV6-6,.,TGTGCCAGCAGTAGGGAGGGCTACGAGCAGTACTTC,CASSREGYEQYF
TRBJ2-2,TRBD2,TRBV24-1,.,TGTGCCACCAGTGGCGCTAGCGGGGGGGCTTTCACCGGGGAGCTGTTTTTT,CATSGASGGAFTGELFF
TRBJ2-3,.,TRBV5-1,.,TGCGCCAGCAGCTGGAACCTCGGGAGAGCCGACCCCATAAGGGATACGCAGTATTTT,CASSWNLGRADPIRDTQYF
TRBJ2-1,TRBD1,TRBV29-1,.,TGCAGCGTTGAAGATCGGCGACAGGGGAGGAATGAGCAGTTCTTC,CSVEDRRQGRNEQFF
TRBJ2-7,TRBD2,TRBV28,.,TGTGCCAGCAGGGGACTAGCGGGAACGCCCCTCTCCGAGCAGTACTTC,CASRGLAGTPLSEQYF
TRBJ1-1,.,TRBV12-3/TRBV12-4,few,TGTGCCAGCAGCCGGACTAACACTGAAGCTTTCTTT,CASSRTNTEAFF
TRBJ2-5,TRBD2,TRBV30,.,TGTGCCTGGAGACTAGCGGGGGGGTACCAAGAGACCCAGTACTTC,CAWRLAGGYQETQYF
TRBJ2-7,.,TRBV3-1/TRBV3-2,.,TGTGCCCCCCTCAGCGGCTCCTACGAGCAGTACTTC,CAPLSGSYEQYF
TRBJ2-5,.,TRBV5-1,once,TGCGCCAGCAGCTTGGGGCCGGGACTGGGAGAAGAGACCCAGTACTTC,CASSLGPGLGEETQYF
TRBJ2-2,TRBD1,TRBV6-6,once,TGTGCCAGCAGCCACGAGGGGCAGGGGGCCGGCGGGGAGCTGTTTTTT,CASSHEGQGAGGELFF
TRBJ1-2,.,TRBV9,.,TGTGCCAGCAGAAGCTCGACCAGCGGGAATGGCTACACCTTC,CASRSSTSGNGYTF
TRBJ2-2,TRBD1,TRBV2,.,TGTGCCAGCATTTCGGGACAGGGGGGCACCGGGGAGCTGTTTTTT,CASISGQGGTGELFF
TRBJ1-4,TRBD1,TRBV29-1,.,TGCAGCGCGAGGGACAGGGCTAATGAAAAACTGTTTTTT,CSARDRANEKLFF
TRBJ2-5,TRBD1,TRBV6-2/TRBV6-3,.,TGTGCCAGCAGTTACGGGGACAGGGGGCTTAGAGAGACCCAGTACTTC,CASSYGDRGLRETQYF
TRBJ2-7,.,TRBV6-5,once,TGTGCCAGCTCCGGGGTGGCTTACGAGCAGTACTTC,CASSGVAYEQYF
TRBJ1-5,.,TRBV19,.,TGTGCCAGTAGCGCCTCTAGCCAGGGGTTTAATAATCAGCCCCAGCATTTT,CASSASSQGFNNQPQHF
TRBJ1-5,TRBD1,TRBV28,.,TGTGCCAGCAACTCAGGGGGCGACGGGGCGCAGCCCCAGCATTTT,CASNSGGDGAQPQHF
TRBJ2-1,TRBD1,TRBV11-3,.,TGTGCCAGCAGTTCACAGGGGGCCTACAATGAGCAGTTCTTC,CASSSQGAYNEQFF
TRBJ2-1,TRBD1,TRBV5-6,.,TGTGCCAGCAGTCCGACAGGGACCTCCTACAATGAGCAGTTCTTC,CASSPTGTSYNEQFF
TRBJ2-1,TRBD2,TRBV5-6,.,TGTGCCAGCAGCTTGGGTAGCGGGAGAACTGAGCAGTTCTTC,CASSLGSGRTEQFF
TRBJ2-3,TRBD1,TRBV5-8,once,TGTGCCAGCAGCCCGGAGGACAGGGGGCCTGTAGATACGCAGTATTTT,CASSPEDRGPVDTQYF
TRBJ2-1,.,TRBV20-1,.,TGCAGTGCTAGTTCGCCAGGGTTCTACAATGAGCAGTTCTTC,CSASSPGFYNEQFF
TRBJ2-1,.,TRBV18,.,TGTGCCAGCTCACCCAGGGACTACAATGAGCAGTTCTTC,CASSPRDYNEQFF
TRBJ1-5,TRBD1,TRBV19,.,TGTGCCAGTAGCGGACAGGGTGGGAGTCAGCCCCAGCATTTT,CASSGQGGSQPQHF
TRBJ1-1,.,TRBV18,.,TGTGCCAGCTCACCCCGTGGAGGGGCGAACACTGAAGCTTTCTTT,CASSPRGGANTEAFF
TRBJ2-3,TRBD1,TRBV2,.,TGTGCCAGCAGGGCTTCTTCCGGGGACAGGGGGCTTGGGCAAACAAGCACAGATACGCAGTATTTT,CASRASSGDRGLGQTSTDTQYF
TRBJ2-3,TRBD2,TRBV3-1/TRBV3-2,.,TGTGCCAGCAGCCAGATGGCGGGGGGTCTAGATACGCAGTATTTT,CASSQMAGGLDTQYF